Sequencing of this T cell receptor (beta chain) was carried out in a study of cytomegalovirus exposure and HLA in healthy donors. Notes on the study in general: The authors enumerated some 170 TCR beta chains as linked to cytomegalovirus.

Data came from immunoSEQ multiplex PCR; TCRdb stores just in-frame clones and leaves some out. The profile covers roughly 150,000 clones, with around four fifths appearing a single time and over 2% taken by the ten largest. About this clone itself: As yet, its antigen is unknown.

The V gene's germline CDR1 is SNHLY and CDR2 FYNNEI. The CDR3 is made up of 16 amino acids. Losses at the gene ends were 4 bases for V and 0 bases for J; bases not matched to a gene: 6. This sequence was found in a man aged 30 to 45 in good health and CMV-seropositive. Sequencing was done on a sample of PBMCs. The rearrangement joins TRBV2 to TRBJ1-5, with 7 bases lining up with TRBD1. The CDR3 is CASSAGTENSNQPQHF. The CDR3 nucleotides are TGTGCCAGCAGTGCTGGGACAGAAAATAGCAATCAGCCCCAGCATTTT.